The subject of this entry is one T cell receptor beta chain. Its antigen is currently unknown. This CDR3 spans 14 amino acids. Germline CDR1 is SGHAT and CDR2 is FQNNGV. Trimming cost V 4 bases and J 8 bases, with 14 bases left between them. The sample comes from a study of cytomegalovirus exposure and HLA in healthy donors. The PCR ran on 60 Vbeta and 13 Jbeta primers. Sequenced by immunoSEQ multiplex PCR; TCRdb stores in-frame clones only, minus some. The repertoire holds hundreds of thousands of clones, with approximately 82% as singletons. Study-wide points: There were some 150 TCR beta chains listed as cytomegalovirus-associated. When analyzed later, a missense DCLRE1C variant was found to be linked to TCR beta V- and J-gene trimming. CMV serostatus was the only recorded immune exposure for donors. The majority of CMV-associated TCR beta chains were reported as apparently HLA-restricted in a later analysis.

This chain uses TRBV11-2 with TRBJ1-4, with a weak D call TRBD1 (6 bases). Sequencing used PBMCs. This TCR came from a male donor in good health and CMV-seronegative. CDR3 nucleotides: TGTGCCAGCAGCTCCCGGGGGGCTTACGAAAAACTGTTTTTT. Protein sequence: CASSSRGAYEKLFF.